The rows below give T cell receptor beta chains drawn from one sample of a study of radiotherapy plus CTLA-4 blockade in lung cancer. This table comes from immunoSEQ multiplex PCR, and its TCRdb copy is limited to in-frame clones, with some not included. The sample shows over 80,000 clones, under 90% of them seen only once. The sample consisted of peripheral blood, taken from a patient treated with radiotherapy plus ipilimumab. These receptors all come from a human donor with non-small cell lung cancer who had stable disease on radiotherapy plus ipilimumab. Both conserved end residues are part of each CDR3. The D gene is left open where the match is weak. Expanded clones are given a class, and other clones once, few, many or no size at all.

abundance,v_gene,d_gene,CDR3aa
once,TRBV4-2,-,CASSQEEATNYGYTF
-,TRBV5-4,TRBD1,CASSRDRGSHNEQFF
-,TRBV6-1,TRBD1,CASSVDRDNTEAFF
-,TRBV2,TRBD1,CASSATGQGFYGYTF
-,TRBV6-5,-,CASRSGQNTGELFF
-,TRBV4-1,TRBD2,CASSLLAGDKFF
-,TRBV7-2,-,CASSLLRIDTQYF
-,TRBV5-1,-,CASSLATGLHTDTQYF
-,TRBV7-7,-,CASSQGHSQETQYF
once,TRBV7-2,-,CASRLTRAPDTEAFF
-,TRBV19,-,CASSRIPPRQANYGYTF
-,TRBV11-2,-,CASGSARTTTYEQYF
-,TRBV9,TRBD1,CASSGDRGRTYEQYF
-,TRBV20-1,-,CSARGYETQYF
few,TRBV18,-,CASSPSRSDYGYTF
-,TRBV28,TRBD2,CASSFLAGGAKNIQYF
-,TRBV7-6,TRBD1,CASSLGTGTGGQETQYF
-,TRBV7-2,-,CASSPGGGANYGYTF
-,TRBV7-2,-,CASSLAGALTAQETQYF
-,TRBV14,-,CASSQEFPRAEAFF
-,TRBV19,TRBD1,CASSHDRGGYEQYF
-,TRBV5-6,TRBD2,CASSDTGLADNEQFF
few,TRBV6-1,-,CASAPGTFF
-,TRBV7-3,TRBD2,CASSLADSYEQYF
-,TRBV10-3,-,CAIMQGPNTGELFF
once,TRBV5-5,TRBD2,CASEGLAGVSSYEQYF
-,TRBV5-5,TRBD2,CASSSGLAGVETQYF
-,TRBV2,-,CASSERRGQETQYF